The rows below give T cell receptor beta chains drawn from one sample of a study of cytomegalovirus exposure and HLA in healthy donors. Sequencing used immunoSEQ multiplex PCR; TCRdb keeps in-frame clones, though not all of them. There are roughly 86,000 clones in the sample; approximately 70% occur only once, and approximately 7.8% lies in the top ten. The source material was PBMCs. Every receptor here comes from a man between 60 and 75 years old in good health and CMV-seronegative. Each CDR3 is given without its conserved first and last residue.

V: TRBV12-5; J: TRBJ2-1; CDR3: ASGLDPRGGLAAEQF
V: TRBV5-6; J: TRBJ2-5; CDR3: ASSLVGDNKETQY
V: TRBV30; J: TRBJ2-2; CDR3: ACLTGDFTGELF
V: TRBV7-2; J: TRBJ1-1; CDR3: ASSLSQGGEAF
V: TRBV5-5; J: TRBJ2-7; CDR3: ASSLGGAGNYEQY
V: TRBV2; J: TRBJ1-4; CDR3: ASRTPGSGEKLF
V: TRBV7-2; J: TRBJ1-6; CDR3: ASSLNGQGTNSPLH
V: TRBV14; J: TRBJ1-1; CDR3: ASSPILDRPGVGAF
V: TRBV29-1; J: TRBJ2-7; CDR3: SVALVRDEQY
V: TRBV9; J: TRBJ2-4; CDR3: ASSVGAGLAKNIQY
V: TRBV7-6; J: TRBJ2-1; CDR3: ASSPRTGESNEQF
V: TRBV4-1; J: TRBJ2-5; CDR3: ASSQGHSGGTETQY
V: TRBV11-2; J: TRBJ2-1; CDR3: ASRGKEAGRDEQF
V: TRBV5-1; J: TRBJ2-1; CDR3: ASSISGYNEQF
V: TRBV6-6; J: TRBJ2-1; CDR3: ASTSRDRGLDEQF
V: TRBV10-1; J: TRBJ2-7; CDR3: ASSPGQGSEQY
V: TRBV5-1; J: TRBJ2-1; CDR3: ASSLETGMVSYNEQF
V: TRBV7-9; J: TRBJ2-7; CDR3: ASSLSASRYEQY
V: TRBV7-9; J: TRBJ2-7; CDR3: ASSPSHGSSLYEQY
V: TRBV25-1; J: TRBJ2-7; CDR3: ASSAPQGRGPYEQY
V: TRBV7-9; J: TRBJ2-5; CDR3: ASSLLTGGAETQY
V: TRBV19; J: TRBJ2-5; CDR3: ASALAEQETQY